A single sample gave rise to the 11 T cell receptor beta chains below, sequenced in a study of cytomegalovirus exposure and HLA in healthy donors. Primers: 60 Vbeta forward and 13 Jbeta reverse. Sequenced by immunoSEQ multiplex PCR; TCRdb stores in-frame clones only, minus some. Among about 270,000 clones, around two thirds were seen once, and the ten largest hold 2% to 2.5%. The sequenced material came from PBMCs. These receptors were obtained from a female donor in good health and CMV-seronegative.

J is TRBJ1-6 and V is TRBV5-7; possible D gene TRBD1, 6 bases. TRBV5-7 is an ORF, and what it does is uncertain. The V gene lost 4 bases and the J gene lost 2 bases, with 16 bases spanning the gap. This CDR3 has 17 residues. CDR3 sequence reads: CASSPLEQGPYNSPLHF. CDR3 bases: TGTGCCAGCAGCCCCTTGGAACAGGGTCCCTATAATTCACCCCTCCACTTT.

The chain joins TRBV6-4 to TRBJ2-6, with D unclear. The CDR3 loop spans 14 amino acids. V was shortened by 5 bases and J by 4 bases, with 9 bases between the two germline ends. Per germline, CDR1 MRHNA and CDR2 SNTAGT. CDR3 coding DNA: TGTGCCAGCAGTCGAGAGAACGGGGCCAACGTCCTGACTTTC. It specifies CASSRENGANVLTF.

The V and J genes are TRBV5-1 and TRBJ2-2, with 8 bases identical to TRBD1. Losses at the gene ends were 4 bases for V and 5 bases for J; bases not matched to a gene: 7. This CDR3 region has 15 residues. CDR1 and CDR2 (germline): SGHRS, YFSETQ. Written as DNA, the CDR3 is TGCGCCAGCAGCCCGGACAGGGCCTTTACCGGGGAGCTGTTTTTT. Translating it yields CASSPDRAFTGELFF.

CDR3 bases: TGTGCCAGCAGTGAAGGGACTATTCCCGGGGAGCTGTTTTTT. Its translation is CASSEGTIPGELFF. The chain couples TRBV27 to TRBJ2-2; 7 nucleotides line up with TRBD2. Germline V lookup: CDR1 MNHEY, CDR2 SMNVEV (reference sequence). The CDR3 sequence is 14 residues long. The J segment lost 6 bases and the V segment lost 5 bases, leaving 6 bases of the junction unmatched.

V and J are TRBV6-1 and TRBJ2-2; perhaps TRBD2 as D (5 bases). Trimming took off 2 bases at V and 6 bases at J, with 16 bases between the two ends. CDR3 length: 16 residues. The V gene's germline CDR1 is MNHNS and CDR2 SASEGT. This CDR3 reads CASSERSGKEAGELFF. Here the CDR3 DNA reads TGTGCCAGCAGTGAACGGTCGGGGAAGGAGGCCGGGGAGCTGTTTTTT.

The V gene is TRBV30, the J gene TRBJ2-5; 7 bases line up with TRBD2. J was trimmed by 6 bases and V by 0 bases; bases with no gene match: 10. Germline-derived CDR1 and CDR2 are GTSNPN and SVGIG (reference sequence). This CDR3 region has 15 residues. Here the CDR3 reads CAWSVGRAPQKTQYF. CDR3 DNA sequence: TGTGCCTGGAGTGTAGGGAGGGCCCCCCAGAAGACCCAGTACTTC.

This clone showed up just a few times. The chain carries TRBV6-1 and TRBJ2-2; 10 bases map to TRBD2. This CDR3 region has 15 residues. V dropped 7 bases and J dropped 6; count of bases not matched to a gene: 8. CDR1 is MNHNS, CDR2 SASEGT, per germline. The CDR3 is CASTATSGPSGELFF. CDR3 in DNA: TGTGCCAGCACCGCGACTAGCGGGCCCTCCGGGGAGCTGTTTTTT.

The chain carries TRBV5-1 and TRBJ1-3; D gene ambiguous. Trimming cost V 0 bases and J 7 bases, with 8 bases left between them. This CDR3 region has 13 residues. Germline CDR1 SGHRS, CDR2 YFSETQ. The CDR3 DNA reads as TGCGCCAGCAGCTTGGCTGCGGGGAACACCATATATTTT. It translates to CASSLAAGNTIYF.

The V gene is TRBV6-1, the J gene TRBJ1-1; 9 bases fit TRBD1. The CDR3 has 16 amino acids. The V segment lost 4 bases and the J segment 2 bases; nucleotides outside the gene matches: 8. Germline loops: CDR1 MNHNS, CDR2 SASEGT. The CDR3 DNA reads TGTGCCAGCAGTGGGCGGGACAGGGAGGAAAACACTGAAGCTTTCTTT. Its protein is CASSGRDREENTEAFF.

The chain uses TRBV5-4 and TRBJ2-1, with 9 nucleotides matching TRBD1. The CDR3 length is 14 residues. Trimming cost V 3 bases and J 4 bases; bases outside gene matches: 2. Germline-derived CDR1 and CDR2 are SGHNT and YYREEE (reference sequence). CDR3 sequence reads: CASSYGQGYNEQFF. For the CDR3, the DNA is TGTGCCAGCAGCTACGGACAGGGGTACAATGAGCAGTTCTTC.

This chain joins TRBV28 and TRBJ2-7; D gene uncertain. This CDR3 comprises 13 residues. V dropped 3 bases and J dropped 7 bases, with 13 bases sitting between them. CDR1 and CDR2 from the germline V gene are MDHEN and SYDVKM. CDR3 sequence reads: CASSFKPGLEQYF. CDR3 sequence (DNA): TGTGCCAGCAGTTTTAAACCGGGTTTGGAGCAGTACTTC.